The TCR beta chain under discussion was sequenced for a study of memory CD4+ T cells and cytomegalovirus serostatus. Trimming cost V 5 bases and J 0 bases, with 10 bases left between them. CDR1 is SGHTA, CDR2 FQGNSA, per germline. The CDR3 consists of 14 residues. Repertoires were generated with immunoSEQ multiplex PCR, while TCRdb's copy carries only in-frame clones and drops some. The repertoire includes approximately 50,000 clones, about 73% of them detected once, and approximately 2.6% sits in the top ten. The sort gate was single viable CD3+CD4+CD8-CD45RO+ cells for memory CD4+ T cells. The specimen was memory CD4+ T cells from blood. The chain recombines TRBV7-2 with TRBJ2-5; D gene uncertain. The sequence was obtained from an adult in good health and CMV-seropositive. The CDR3 region has the DNA TGTGCCAGCAGCCTTACTCGGGACCAAGAGACCCAGTACTTC. Protein sequence: CASSLTRDQETQYF.